This entry features one TCR beta chain sequence. Germline V gene sequence: CDR1 KGHSH, CDR2 LQKENI. The CDR3 is 15 residues long. J gave up 3 bases and V 5 bases, and 3 bases lay outside the gene matches. This sample is drawn from a study of blood T cell repertoires in COVID-19. In the study overall: Researchers got acute and convalescent COVID-19 samples from the United States, Italy and Spain. In each case, the material was cDNA or gDNA derived from T cells, B-cell-depleted T cells, or PBMCs.

As originally analysed: Cell counts per sample came from amplifying reference gene primers. Generated by immunoSEQ multiplex PCR, the TCRdb table keeps only in-frame clones and is missing some. Clonal size and the V and J genes are those of that table, whereas D and trimming came from the DNA. The sample holds a few hundred thousand clones, about 91% seen once. The sequence was collected from a man of 80 years or more with acute or convalescent COVID-19. The rearrangement uses TRBV18 and TRBJ2-1; TRBD2 aligns across 11 bases. The material sequenced was peripheral blood. CDR3 sequence reads: CASSIGTSGYNEQFF. The CDR3 nucleotides are TGTGCCAGCTCAATCGGGACTAGCGGCTACAATGAGCAGTTCTTC. Combining the CDR3 with reference TRBV18 and TRBJ2-1 gives the whole variable domain NAGVMQNPRHLVRRRGQEARLRCSPMKGHSHVYWYRQLPEEGLKFMVYLQKENIIDESGMPKERFSAEFPKEGPSILRIQQVVRGDSAAYFCASSIGTSGYNEQFFGPGTRLTVL.